The entry that follows covers one T cell receptor beta chain sequence. Other nucleotide sequences from this sample produce the same CDR3. The record originates from a study of shared clonotypes between healthy human individuals. Study context: Each donor had three CD4 naive, three CD4 memory, two CD8 naive and one CD8 memory plate.

Naive CD8 cells lacked CD45RO, underwent positive selection for CCR7 and left out terminally differentiated effector memory CD45RA+ cells. Generated by immunoSEQ multiplex PCR, the TCRdb table keeps only in-frame clones and is missing some. Of 1.5 million to 2.5 million clones listed, approximately 94% are singletons. Sequences were obtained from naive CD8+ T cells sorted from blood. The clonotype comes from a man in his late teens or twenties in good health.

CDR3 region: CAWERGEKLFF. The CDR3 DNA is TGTGCCTGGGAGAGAGGGGAAAAACTGTTTTTT. The genes are TRBV30 and TRBJ1-4; D is unclear. This CDR3 is built from 11 residues. Trimming stripped 5 bases from V and 8 bases from J, with 9 bases between. Germline CDR1 GTSNPN, CDR2 SVGIG (reference sequence).